This entry lists 27 T cell receptor beta chains sequenced from one sample in a study of chemoradiotherapy in HPV16-positive cancers. TCRdb keeps only in-frame clones here, not all; method: immunoSEQ multiplex PCR. The repertoire consists of 65,000 to 80,000 clones, with roughly 90% occurring once and the leading ten covering 4% to 5%. The specimen comprised blood, sampled from a patient who underwent chemoradiotherapy. The receptor source for this set is a human donor with HPV-associated anogenital cancer.

The J gene is TRBJ1-6, the V gene TRBV25-1; D is possibly TRBD1 (6 bases). V lost 4 bases to trimming and J lost 5 bases, with 12 bases between them. This CDR3 is 15 amino acids long. The germline V gene has CDR1 MGHDK and CDR2 SYGVNS. As DNA, the CDR3 is TGTGCCAGCAGTGTTGACGGGACAAATAATTCACCCCTCCACTTT. Its protein product is CASSVDGTNNSPLHF.

The chain carries TRBV18 and TRBJ1-5, with 9 bases matching TRBD1. J lost 0 bases, V lost 0 bases, and 6 bases had no gene match. Germline V gives CDR1 KGHSH, CDR2 LQKENI. The length of the CDR3 is 18 residues. This CDR3 reads CASSPPGQGHPSNQPQHF. The CDR3 nucleotides are TGTGCCAGCTCACCACCCGGACAGGGGCATCCTAGCAATCAGCCCCAGCATTTT.

The chain recombines TRBV5-4 with TRBJ2-5, with D hard to call. The germline V and J ends were trimmed by 0 bases and 5 bases, with 2 bases remaining between them. Germline CDR1 and CDR2: SGHNT and YYREEE (reference sequence). The CDR3 is made up of 11 amino acids. DNA of the CDR3: TGTGCCAGCAGCTTGGAGGAGACCCAGTACTTC. Translation gives CASSLEETQYF.

J is TRBJ1-3 and V is TRBV5-1; tentatively, D is TRBD1 (6 bases). The CDR3 contains 15 residues. From germline, CDR1 is SGHRS and CDR2 YFSETQ. Trimming pared 7 bases from V and 6 bases from J, leaving 20 bases between. CDR3 DNA sequence: TGCGCCAGCTCAGCTTCTCCGGGACAAATAAACACCATATATTTT. Amino acid sequence: CASSASPGQINTIYF.

V gene TRBV19 combines with J gene TRBJ2-2; D might be TRBD2 (5 bases). The CDR3 extends over 16 amino acids. Germline V lookup: CDR1 LNHDA, CDR2 SQIVND (reference sequence). The V and J ends lost 4 bases and 2 bases respectively, with 14 bases between them. CDR3 DNA: TGTGCCAGTAGTACTCCAACCGGACTTAACACCGGGGAGCTGTTTTTT. The encoded protein is CASSTPTGLNTGELFF.

Notes on this clone: One end of the junction fails to match germline, which may point to a read error. V is TRBV2 and J is TRBJ2-1; TRBD2 might be the D (7 bases). This CDR3 has 11 amino acids. From germline, CDR1 is SNHLY and CDR2 FYNNEI. CDR3 nucleotide sequence: TGTGCCAGCAGGAGCGAGGGGGGGTTTCTCTTC. This codes for CASRSEGGFLF. Full variable domain (outside the CDR3, taken from reference TRBV2 and TRBJ2-1): EPEVTQTPSHQVTQMGQEVILRCVPISNHLYFYWYRQILGQKVEFLVSFYNNEISEKSEIFDDQFSVERPDGSNFTLKIRSTKLEDSAMYFCASRSEGGFLFGPGTRLTVL.

The V gene is TRBV10-3, the J gene TRBJ1-1, with 7 bases lining up with TRBD1. The germline V gene has CDR1 ENHRY and CDR2 SYGVKD. Trimming at V came to 7 bases and at J to 0 bases, leaving 8 bases not matched to a gene. CDR3 length: 15 residues. The CDR3: CAIKSQQGLNTEAFF. The CDR3 region has the DNA TGTGCCATCAAGTCCCAACAGGGGTTGAACACTGAAGCTTTCTTT.

This clone showed up just once. The rearrangement uses TRBV10-3 and TRBJ2-6, with D tentatively TRBD2 (5 bases). CDR1 is ENHRY, CDR2 SYGVKD, per germline. The V end lost 3 bases, the J end lost 4 bases, and 10 bases lay between the germline ends. CDR3 size: 15 residues. The CDR3 loop is CAISDLALGANVLTF. The CDR3 DNA is TGTGCCATCAGTGATTTAGCGCTAGGGGCCAACGTCCTGACTTTC.

The chain carries TRBV5-1 and TRBJ1-2; D uncertain. The CDR3 extends over 14 amino acids. CDR1 is SGHRS, CDR2 YFSETQ, per germline. V lost 0 bases and J 4 bases, leaving 10 bases between the germline ends. This chain's CDR3 is CASSLDSGSYGYTF. The CDR3 DNA reads as TGCGCCAGCAGCTTGGATTCGGGTTCCTATGGCTACACCTTC.

V is TRBV2 and J is TRBJ1-2, with TRBD1 identical over 11 bases. CDR3 length: 15 residues. J lost 4 bases, V lost 5 bases, and 6 bases had no gene match. Germline values: CDR1 SNHLY, CDR2 FYNNEI. CDR3 coding DNA: TGTGCCAGCAGTCCCGGGACAGGGGGGGTCTATGGCTACACCTTC. Protein sequence: CASSPGTGGVYGYTF.

The chain couples TRBV6-1 to TRBJ2-1, with 8 bases fitting TRBD1. This CDR3 is built from 14 residues. The germline V gene encodes CDR1 MNHNS and CDR2 SASEGT. V shed 6 bases, J shed 6 bases, and the junction held 7 bases outside the gene matches. As DNA, the CDR3 is TGTGCCAGCAGCTTCTGGACAGGGTCCAATGAGCAGTTCTTC. Translating gives CASSFWTGSNEQFF.

The chain links TRBV6-1 to TRBJ1-1; maybe TRBD1 (6 bases). V was shortened by 4 bases and J by 4 bases, with 10 bases between the two germline ends. Germline CDR1 reads MNHNS; CDR2 reads SASEGT. CDR3 length equals 13 residues. CDR3: CASSAQGTTEAFF. CDR3 bases: TGTGCCAGCAGTGCACAGGGAACCACTGAAGCTTTCTTT.

The chain combines TRBV5-1 with TRBJ1-1; 9 bases are a match to TRBD1. Germline V gives CDR1 SGHRS, CDR2 YFSETQ. CDR3 length equals 15 residues. J was trimmed by 4 bases and V by 2 bases; bases with no gene match: 6. CDR3 in amino acids: CASSFLQGAGTEAFF. The CDR3 DNA reads TGCGCCAGCAGCTTCTTACAGGGGGCGGGCACTGAAGCTTTCTTT.

V gene TRBV19 combines with J gene TRBJ1-1; D is ambiguous. Trimming cost V 1 base and J 8 bases, with 11 bases left between them. This CDR3 is built from 13 residues. The germline gives CDR1 LNHDA, CDR2 SQIVND (reference sequence). CDR3 nucleotides: TGTGCCAGTAGTATAGGCCTCCCTGGAGAAGCTTTCTTT. Translation gives CASSIGLPGEAFF.

In its sample, this clone was seen once. V is TRBV10-3 and J is TRBJ1-4, with TRBD1 as a possible D gene (5 bases). The CDR3 is 14 residues long. Germline values: CDR1 ENHRY, CDR2 SYGVKD. V was pared by 4 bases and J by 0 bases, with 6 bases between. CDR3 protein: CAISVGATNEKLFF. The CDR3 DNA reads TGTGCCATCAGTGTAGGGGCAACTAATGAAAAACTGTTTTTT.

Details on this clone: This same CDR3 is encoded by further DNA sequences in the sample. The V and J genes are TRBV27 and TRBJ2-7, with D perhaps matching TRBD1 (5 bases). CDR3 length: 13 residues. The V gene's germline CDR1 is MNHEY and CDR2 SMNVEV (reference sequence). V lost 6 bases to trimming and J lost 2 bases, with 11 bases between them. The CDR3: CASSSGSTYEQYF. The CDR3 nucleotides are TGTGCCAGCAGCTCAGGGTCGACCTACGAGCAGTACTTC.

The chain is built from TRBV6-4 and TRBJ2-4, with a tentative D call TRBD1 (6 bases). There are 13 residues in the CDR3. CDR1 and CDR2 (germline): MRHNA, SNTAGT. Trimming removed 4 bases at V and 8 bases at J, with 12 bases between. The CDR3 region has the DNA TGTGCCAGCAGTGCCTCACAGGGAGACATTCAGTACTTC. It specifies CASSASQGDIQYF.

The CDR3 nucleotides read TGTGCCAGCAGTTCAAATCTAGCGGGCTCCTACGAGCAGTACTTC. Translating gives CASSSNLAGSYEQYF. The chain joins TRBV2 to TRBJ2-7; 8 bases align to TRBD2. This CDR3 region has 15 residues. Germline-derived CDR1 and CDR2 are SNHLY and FYNNEI. With 5 bases clipped from V and 0 bases from J, the junction kept 6 bases outside the gene matches.

The chain employs TRBV4-2 and TRBJ1-4; D perhaps matches TRBD1 (6 bases). The CDR3 extends over 16 amino acids. The V gene's germline CDR1 is LGHNA and CDR2 YNFKEQ. V lost 0 bases, J lost 4 bases, and 12 bases lay in between. The chain's CDR3 is CASSQEEGGDNEKLFF. CDR3 nucleotide sequence: TGTGCCAGCAGCCAAGAGGAGGGGGGAGATAATGAAAAACTGTTTTTT.

The V call is TRBV7-2, the J call TRBJ2-1, with 15 bases matching TRBD2. V was clipped by 4 bases and J by 7 bases; unmatched bases: 11. The CDR3 extends over 18 amino acids. Germline CDR1 SGHTA, CDR2 FQGNSA. DNA of the CDR3: TGTGCCAGCAGCTGGGGACTAGCGGGGGGTATTAGAACTAATGAGCAGTTCTTC. Encoded protein: CASSWGLAGGIRTNEQFF.

The chain couples TRBV6-6 to TRBJ1-1; possibly TRBD1 for D (6 bases). The CDR3 runs 13 residues. V lost 8 bases and J 0 bases, leaving 10 bases between the germline ends. Germline CDR1 is MNHNY and CDR2 is SVGAGI (reference sequence). CDR3 sequence reads: CASGQQMNTEAFF. CDR3 nucleotide sequence: TGTGCCAGCGGACAGCAAATGAACACTGAAGCTTTCTTT.

The CDR3 sequence is CASSITTVPNEKLFF. CDR3 bases: TGCGCCAGCAGCATTACGACAGTACCTAATGAAAAACTGTTTTTT. V gene TRBV5-1 combines with J gene TRBJ1-4; the D gene is possibly TRBD1 (5 bases). This CDR3 spans 15 amino acids. Per germline, CDR1 SGHRS and CDR2 YFSETQ. Trimming stripped 4 bases from V and 3 bases from J, with 13 bases between. Supplemented by reference TRBV5-1 and TRBJ1-4, the full variable domain reads KAGVTQTPRYLIKTRGQQVTLSCSPISGHRSVSWYQQTPGQGLQFLFEYFSETQRNKGNFPGRFSGRQFSNSRSEMNVSTLELGDSALYLCASSITTVPNEKLFFGSGTQLSVL.

This clone was recorded a few times. V gene TRBV19 combines with J gene TRBJ1-1; tentative D call: TRBD1 (5 bases). There are 16 residues in the CDR3. Germline values: CDR1 LNHDA, CDR2 SQIVND (reference sequence). V lost 0 bases, J lost 3 bases, and 14 bases lay in between. The CDR3 is CASSIDWDLGYTEAFF. The CDR3 DNA reads as TGTGCCAGTAGTATAGATTGGGACTTGGGGTACACTGAAGCTTTCTTT.

The gene calls are TRBV9 and TRBJ2-5; 11 bases are a match to TRBD2. The J call may be in error: the DNA end matches TRBJ2-7 better. The germline CDR1 and CDR2 sequences are SGDLS and YYNGEE. The CDR3 extends over 15 amino acids. The CDR3, as DNA: TGTGCCAGCAGCCCCTTTGGCGGGACTAGCGGCGAGCAGTACTTC. Its translation: CASSPFGGTSGEQYF.

This sequence joins TRBV6-1 and TRBJ1-2, with 7 bases lining up with TRBD1. V was pared by 3 bases and J by 4 bases, with 8 bases of the junction left unmatched. This CDR3 contains 15 residues. Germline V gene sequence: CDR1 MNHNS, CDR2 SASEGT. CDR3 DNA: TGTGCCAGCAGTGATAGGGACAGTGCACTCTATGGCTACACCTTC. It yields the protein CASSDRDSALYGYTF.

The chain links TRBV28 to TRBJ2-3; the D call may be TRBD1 or TRBD2 (5 bases each). The V gene lost 5 bases and the J gene lost 3 bases, with 18 bases spanning the gap. Germline CDR1 reads MDHEN; CDR2 reads SYDVKM. CDR3 size: 16 residues. The CDR3 bases are TGTGCCAGCAGTCGCCCTGGGACGGCCCAAACAGATACGCAGTATTTT. Residues: CASSRPGTAQTDTQYF.

The chain combines TRBV6-5 with TRBJ2-7, with D hard to call. This CDR3 contains 15 residues. Deletions cut 2 bases from V and 2 bases from J, with 13 bases between. CDR1 is MNHEY and CDR2 is SVGAGI in the germline V gene. This CDR3 reads CASSYHSPSTYEQYF. The CDR3 DNA reads TGTGCCAGCAGTTACCACAGCCCCTCAACCTACGAGCAGTACTTC.